This note documents a single T cell receptor beta chain sequence. Sequencing used immunoSEQ multiplex PCR; TCRdb keeps in-frame clones, though not all of them. The sample contains about 600,000 clones, about 97% of which appear only once. Germline CDR1 is SGHNT and CDR2 is YYREEE (reference sequence). V was clipped by 2 bases and J by 4 bases, with 12 bases between them. The CDR3 has 14 residues. This sample was taken from a study of shared clonotypes between healthy human individuals. The study separated CD4+ cells into CD45RA+ naive and CD45RA-negative memory subsets. V is TRBV5-4 and J is TRBJ2-5, with no clear D. Sequenced material: naive CD4+ T cells sorted from blood. Subset defined: CD45RA+ positively selected. The sequence came from a woman aged 25 to 39 in good health. CDR3 bases: TGTGCCAGCAGCTTTGACCCGGCCCCAGAGACCCAGTACTTC. This translates into CASSFDPAPETQYF.